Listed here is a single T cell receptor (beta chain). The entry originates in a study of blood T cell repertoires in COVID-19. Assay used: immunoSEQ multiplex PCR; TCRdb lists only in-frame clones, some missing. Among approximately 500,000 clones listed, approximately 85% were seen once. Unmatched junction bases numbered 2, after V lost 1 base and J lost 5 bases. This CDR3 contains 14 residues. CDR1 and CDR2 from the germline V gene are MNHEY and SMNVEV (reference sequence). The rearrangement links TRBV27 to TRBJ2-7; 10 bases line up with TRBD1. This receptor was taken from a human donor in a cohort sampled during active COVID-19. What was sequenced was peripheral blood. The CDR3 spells CASSLLGQGHEQYF. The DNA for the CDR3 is TGTGCCAGCAGTTTATTGGGACAGGGGCACGAGCAGTACTTC.